This T cell receptor (beta chain) stems from a study of blood T cell repertoires in COVID-19. Study background: T cells, B-cell-depleted T cells, or PBMCs provided the cDNA or gDNA that served as material.

In the study's own analysis: Reference gene primer amplification gave nucleated cell count estimates. The table came from immunoSEQ multiplex PCR; TCRdb's copy has only in-frame clones and leaves some out. V, J and clone size are taken as reported in that table, and D and trimming were inferred from the DNA itself. This table holds more than 95,000 clones, 81% found once. Between the trimmed V and J ends, which lost 3 bases and 0 bases, there was a span of 9 bases. Germline CDR1 reads MNHEY; CDR2 reads SMNVEV (reference sequence). The CDR3 is made up of 15 amino acids. The clonotype originates from a man younger than 45 with COVID-19, enrolled during active disease. The source material was peripheral blood. J is TRBJ2-1 and V is TRBV27, with D perhaps matching TRBD1 (5 bases). CDR3 residues: CASSLGLSSYNEQFF. The CDR3 DNA reads as TGTGCCAGCAGTTTGGGGCTCAGCTCCTACAATGAGCAGTTCTTC.